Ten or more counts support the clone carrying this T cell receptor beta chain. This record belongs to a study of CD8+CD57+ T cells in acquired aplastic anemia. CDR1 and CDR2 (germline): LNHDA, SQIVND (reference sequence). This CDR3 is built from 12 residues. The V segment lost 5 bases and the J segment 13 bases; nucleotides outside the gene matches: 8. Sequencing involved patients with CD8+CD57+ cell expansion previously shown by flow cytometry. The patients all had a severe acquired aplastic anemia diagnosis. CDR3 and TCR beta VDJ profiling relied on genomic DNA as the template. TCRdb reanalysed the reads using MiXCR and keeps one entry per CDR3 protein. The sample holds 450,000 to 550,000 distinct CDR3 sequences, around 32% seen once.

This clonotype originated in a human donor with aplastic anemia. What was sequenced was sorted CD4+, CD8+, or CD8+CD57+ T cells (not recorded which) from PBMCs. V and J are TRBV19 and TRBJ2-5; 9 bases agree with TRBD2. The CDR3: CASSLAGNPPYF. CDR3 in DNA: TGTGCCAGTAGTCTAGCGGGGAATCCTCCGTACTTC.